This T cell receptor (beta chain) was sequenced in a study of blood T cell repertoires in COVID-19. Losses at the gene ends were 8 bases for V and 5 bases for J; bases not matched to a gene: 22. CDR1 and CDR2 (germline): SNHLY, FYNNEI. This CDR3 spans 20 amino acids. Libraries were prepared by immunoSEQ multiplex PCR; TCRdb keeps only in-frame clonotypes and omits some of them. The sample lists 200,000 to 250,000 clones; about 86% were seen once. The rearrangement uses TRBV2 and TRBJ2-3; the match to TRBD2 covers 13 bases. The sequence was collected from a woman aged 25-40 years who had recovered from COVID-19. Sequencing was carried out using peripheral blood. The CDR3 protein is CASYPAWTSGRGEYGDTQYF. Here the CDR3 DNA reads TGTGCCAGCTATCCGGCGTGGACTAGCGGGAGAGGGGAGTATGGAGATACGCAGTATTTT.